The 15 T cell receptor beta chains below all came from one sample that was sequenced in a study of control samples from healthy donors and cancer patients. Method: immunoSEQ multiplex PCR; TCRdb's copy keeps in-frame clones and lacks some. The table records 40,000 to 50,000 clones, around 75% of them present only once. The sample taken for sequencing was formalin-fixed, paraffin-embedded tissue. These receptors were taken from a male donor with melanoma.

This clone was recorded a few times. V usage is TRBV28 and J usage is TRBJ2-5; 9 bases map to TRBD2. Germline V gene sequence: CDR1 MDHEN, CDR2 SYDVKM. Unmatched junction bases numbered 3, after V lost 9 bases and J lost 4 bases. The CDR3 runs 12 residues. The CDR3 region is CASSGRTETQYF. The CDR3 nucleotides read TGTGCCAGTAGCGGGAGAACAGAGACCCAGTACTTC.

The genes are TRBV7-7 and TRBJ2-1; 12 bases line up with TRBD2. This CDR3 spans 16 amino acids. V dropped 6 bases and J dropped 0; count of bases not matched to a gene: 3. Germline V CDR1 and CDR2: SSHAT, FNYEAQ (reference sequence). The CDR3 spells CASSPTSGSSYNEQFF. DNA of the CDR3: TGTGCCAGCAGTCCGACTAGCGGGAGCTCCTACAATGAGCAGTTCTTC.

V usage is TRBV12-3 or TRBV12-4 and J usage is TRBJ1-5; D remains unclear. The CDR3 is 12 amino acids. V was trimmed by 2 bases and J by 6 bases, leaving 5 bases between them. The CDR3 coding sequence is TGTGCCAGCAGTTTACCCGGTCAGCCCCAGCATTTT. Translating it yields CASSLPGQPQHF.

The chain links TRBV12-3 or TRBV12-4 to TRBJ2-1, with TRBD1 as a possible D gene (5 bases). The V gene lost 6 bases and the J gene lost 6 bases, with 12 bases spanning the gap. The CDR3 sequence is 13 residues long. Written as DNA, the CDR3 is TGTGCCAGCAGCTTTGGGGCACCCAATGAGCAGTTCTTC. Translated, it gives CASSFGAPNEQFF.

The chain carries TRBV24-1 and TRBJ2-6; D is possibly TRBD1 (6 bases). Trimming cost V 9 bases and J 0 bases, with 8 bases left between them. The CDR3 has 14 amino acids. Germline values: CDR1 KGHDR, CDR2 SFDVKD. CDR3 sequence: CATEDSSGANVLTF. CDR3 bases: TGTGCCACCGAGGACAGCTCTGGGGCCAACGTCCTGACTTTC.

The rearrangement uses TRBV2 and TRBJ2-7; D gene ambiguous. The CDR3 runs 15 residues. CDR1 SNHLY and CDR2 FYNNEI come from the germline V gene. The germline V and J ends were trimmed by 1 base and 1 base, with 11 bases remaining between them. The CDR3 bases are TGTGCCAGCAGTGAAGAAAGGACGGGTTCCTACGAGCAGTACTTC. Translation: CASSEERTGSYEQYF.

The V call is TRBV28, the J call TRBJ2-2, with 9 bases matching TRBD1. V dropped 2 bases and J dropped 3; count of bases not matched to a gene: 1. This CDR3 is built from 15 residues. Germline CDR1 and CDR2: MDHEN and SYDVKM. The CDR3: CASSLGTGHTGELFF. The CDR3 DNA follows: TGTGCCAGCAGTTTAGGGACAGGGCACACCGGGGAGCTGTTTTTT.

V is TRBV18 and J is TRBJ2-4; D might be TRBD1 or TRBD2, each matching 6 bases. V was clipped by 1 base and J by 1 base, with 14 bases between them. This CDR3 has 17 amino acids. Germline CDR1 KGHSH, CDR2 LQKENI. The CDR3 protein is CASSPLGPGAAKNIQYF. DNA for the CDR3: TGTGCCAGCTCACCACTGGGGCCGGGGGCGGCCAAAAACATTCAGTACTTC.

The chain has TRBV27 and TRBJ2-3; no firm D call. The germline gives CDR1 MNHEY, CDR2 SMNVEV (reference sequence). V lost 2 bases and J 4 bases, leaving 4 bases between the germline ends. This CDR3 is 12 amino acids long. This chain's CDR3 is CASSLTPDTQYF. The CDR3 nucleotides read TGTGCCAGCAGTTTAACCCCAGATACGCAGTATTTT.

The chain combines TRBV18 with TRBJ2-7; maybe TRBD2 (5 bases). The germline V gene has CDR1 KGHSH and CDR2 LQKENI. This CDR3 region has 17 residues. V lost 4 bases and J lost 2, with 21 bases in between. DNA of the CDR3: TGTGCCAGCTCACGGTCCGGGATTAGGGATCCGGCCTACGAGCAGTACTTC. Translation: CASSRSGIRDPAYEQYF.

The chain carries TRBV24-1 and TRBJ2-5; D is undetermined. This CDR3 region has 14 residues. The V end was cut by 3 bases, the J end by 4 bases, with 11 bases between. Germline values: CDR1 KGHDR, CDR2 SFDVKD. The CDR3 reads CATSDTAMGETQYF. The CDR3 DNA sequence: TGTGCCACCAGTGATACCGCCATGGGAGAGACCCAGTACTTC.

Concerning this clone: Given a much more abundant clone one base away, this may be a read error. The chain recombines TRBV9 with TRBJ2-1; TRBD2 matches 10 bases. CDR3 length: 20 amino acids. Losses at the gene ends were 0 bases for V and 0 bases for J; bases not matched to a gene: 12. From germline, CDR1 is SGDLS and CDR2 YYNGEE. The CDR3 sequence is CASSVGARLAGTSSYNEQFF. The CDR3 DNA follows: TGTGCCAGCAGCGTAGGGGCGAGACTAGCGGGCACTAGCTCCTACAATGAGCAGTTCTTC.

This clone appeared a single time. The chain joins TRBV5-1 to TRBJ2-1, with a possible D match to TRBD1 (6 bases). CDR3 length equals 15 residues. Germline V lookup: CDR1 SGHRS, CDR2 YFSETQ. V lost 0 bases to trimming and J lost 7 bases, with 14 bases between them. The CDR3 loop reads CASSLAGTRGNEQFF. The CDR3, as DNA: TGCGCCAGCAGCTTGGCCGGGACAAGGGGGAATGAGCAGTTCTTC.

The J gene is TRBJ2-1, the V gene TRBV6-1, with a possible D match to TRBD1 (5 bases). Trimming removed 2 bases at V and 9 bases at J, with 17 bases between. The CDR3 has 15 residues. CDR1 and CDR2 (germline): MNHNS, SASEGT. The CDR3 region is CASSERRGERGEQFF. CDR3 bases: TGTGCCAGCAGTGAAAGGCGCGGAGAAAGGGGTGAGCAGTTCTTC.

The chain recombines TRBV14 with TRBJ2-7, with 7 bases fitting TRBD1. The CDR3 contains 14 residues. V lost 1 base to trimming and J lost 6 bases; unmatched junction nucleotides: 6. CDR1 and CDR2 from the germline V gene are SGHDN and FVKESK. The CDR3: CASSQGQQGSEQYF. CDR3 bases: TGTGCCAGCAGCCAAGGGCAACAGGGGAGCGAGCAGTACTTC.